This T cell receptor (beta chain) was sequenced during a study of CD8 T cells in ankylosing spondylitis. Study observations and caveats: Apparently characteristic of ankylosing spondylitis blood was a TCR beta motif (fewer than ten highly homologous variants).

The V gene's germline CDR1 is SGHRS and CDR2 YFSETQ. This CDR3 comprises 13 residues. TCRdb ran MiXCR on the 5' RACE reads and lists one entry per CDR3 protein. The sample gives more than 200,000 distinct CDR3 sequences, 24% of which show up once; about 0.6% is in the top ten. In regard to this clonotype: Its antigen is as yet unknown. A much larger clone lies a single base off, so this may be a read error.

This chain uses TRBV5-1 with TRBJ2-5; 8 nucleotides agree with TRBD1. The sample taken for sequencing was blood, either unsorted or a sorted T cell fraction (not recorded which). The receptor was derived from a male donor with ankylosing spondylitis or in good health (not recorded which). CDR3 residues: CAGSVTGGETQYF. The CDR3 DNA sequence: TGCGCCGGCAGCGTAACAGGGGGAGAGACCCAGTACTTC.